The 12 T cell receptor beta chains presented below share a single source sample, sequenced in a study of cytomegalovirus exposure and HLA in healthy donors. PCR involved 60 Vbeta and 13 Jbeta primers. Assay used: immunoSEQ multiplex PCR; TCRdb lists only in-frame clones, some missing. The table lists roughly 100,000 clones, 79% of them singletons. The sample consisted of PBMCs. The receptor source for this set is a woman aged 40-49 years in good health and CMV-seronegative.

The V and J genes are TRBV4-3 and TRBJ2-3, with TRBD2 matching over 9 bases. Per germline, CDR1 LGHNA and CDR2 YSLEER. This CDR3 contains 17 residues. Trimming removed 0 bases from V and 2 bases from J; junction bases left unmatched: 6. CDR3 residues: CASSQELTSGFTDTQYF. The CDR3 coding sequence is TGCGCCAGCAGCCAAGAATTGACTAGCGGTTTCACAGATACGCAGTATTTT.

The chain is built from TRBV15 and TRBJ1-2, with D maybe TRBD1 (5 bases). The CDR3 has 18 amino acids. Germline V gene lookup returns CDR1 LNHNV and CDR2 YYDKDF (reference sequence). Trimming removed 1 base from V and 0 bases from J, with 18 bases in between. CDR3 nucleotides: TGTGCCACCAGCAGAGGGGACGGGAGGGTAAAGACTAACTATGGCTACACCTTC. Amino acids: CATSRGDGRVKTNYGYTF.

This clone was counted between two and nine times. The junction shows a germline mismatch at one end, possibly a read error. This chain links TRBV14 with TRBJ1-4, with unresolved D. This CDR3 spans 13 amino acids. In germline, CDR1 is SGHDN, CDR2 FVKESK. In nucleotides, the CDR3 is TGTGTCAGCAGCCAAGTATATGCCGGGAAACTGTTTTTT. Amino acids: CVSSQVYAGKLFF.

The chain combines TRBV2 with TRBJ1-5; possibly TRBD1 for D (6 bases). Germline CDR1 is SNHLY and CDR2 is FYNNEI. There are 14 residues in the CDR3. Trimming removed 5 bases from V and 3 bases from J, with 11 bases in between. CDR3 nucleotides: TGTGCCAGCAGTCGCGGACAGAACAATCAGCCCCAGCATTTT. Protein: CASSRGQNNQPQHF.

The chain joins TRBV6-5 to TRBJ2-1; D gene unclear. Germline CDR1 reads MNHEY; CDR2 reads SVGAGI. The V gene lost 4 bases and the J gene lost 9 bases, with 13 bases spanning the gap. This CDR3 has 13 amino acids. The CDR3 DNA is TGTGCCAGCAGTTCGACCCAGGTTGGTGAGCAGTTCTTC. Protein product: CASSSTQVGEQFF.

This clone was counted a single time. The V gene is TRBV19, the J gene TRBJ2-2, with TRBD1 matching 7 bases. The CDR3 contains 16 residues. Trimming at V came to 6 bases and at J to 0 bases, leaving 7 bases not matched to a gene. The V gene's germline CDR1 is LNHDA and CDR2 SQIVND (reference sequence). The CDR3 here is CASRFGTDANTGELFF. The CDR3 nucleotides read TGTGCCAGTAGATTTGGGACAGACGCGAACACCGGGGAGCTGTTTTTT.

This clone was observed a single time. Written as DNA, the CDR3 is TGTGCCAGCAGCATTGACAGGAACACTGAAGCTTTCTTT. Translated: CASSIDRNTEAFF. The chain combines TRBV7-6 with TRBJ1-1; D is perhaps TRBD1 (5 bases). V was clipped by 5 bases and J by 1 base, with 8 bases between them. CDR3 length: 13 amino acids. Germline CDR1 reads SGHVS; CDR2 reads FNYEAQ.

J is TRBJ1-2 and V is TRBV7-2; no clear D. The germline V and J ends were trimmed by 5 bases and 5 bases, with 9 bases remaining between them. The CDR3 is 12 amino acids. Germline loops: CDR1 SGHTA, CDR2 FQGNSA. The CDR3 bases are TGTGCCAGCAGCCCCTGGAGGTATGGCTACACCTTC. It is translated as CASSPWRYGYTF.

The chain links TRBV27 to TRBJ2-7, with a possible D match to TRBD1 (6 bases). The CDR3 totals 13 residues. The V gene lost 3 bases and the J gene lost 4 bases, with 10 bases spanning the gap. Germline lookup yields CDR1 MNHEY and CDR2 SMNVEV (reference sequence). The CDR3 nucleotides read TGTGCCAGCAGTTTGTCTCAGGGGTACGAGCAGTACTTC. Translated, it gives CASSLSQGYEQYF.

The chain joins TRBV30 to TRBJ1-5; D gene uncertain. The CDR3 covers 13 residues. Germline V CDR1 and CDR2: GTSNPN, SVGIG (reference sequence). The V end was cut by 2 bases, the J end by 5 bases, with 10 bases between. Here the CDR3 DNA reads TGTGCCTGGAGTCCCCATACAGATCAGCCCCAGCATTTT. Encoded protein: CAWSPHTDQPQHF.

The chain combines TRBV28 with TRBJ2-7; 7 bases agree with TRBD1. V dropped 7 bases and J dropped 2; count of bases not matched to a gene: 11. Germline lookup yields CDR1 MDHEN and CDR2 SYDVKM. This CDR3 has 15 amino acids. The DNA of the CDR3 is TGTGCCAGCAAGCCAGGGGGTGAACCGACCTACGAGCAGTACTTC. Translated: CASKPGGEPTYEQYF.

This clone was found a few times. J is TRBJ2-5 and V is TRBV4-3, with 7 bases matching TRBD2. Unmatched junction bases numbered 6, after V lost 0 bases and J lost 5 bases. CDR3 length equals 15 residues. Germline V gene sequence: CDR1 LGHNA, CDR2 YSLEER. CDR3 sequence: CASSQDVSGVETQYF. Written as DNA, the CDR3 is TGCGCCAGCAGCCAAGATGTAAGCGGGGTTGAGACCCAGTACTTC.